One T cell receptor beta chain is described in this entry. Its specificity is unknown. Systemic immunosuppression or a history of autoimmune disease excluded patients. The source of the sample is a study of OX40 agonist ivuxolimab in advanced cancers. Whole-study context: Three patients, one with hepatocellular carcinoma and two with cutaneous melanoma, responded partially.

General observations from the study: It was not determined which antigens were specifically recognized by the peripheral T cells that had undergone clonal expansion. CD8+ T cells (on average) carried more expanded clones than CD4+ T cells.

The assay was immunoSEQ multiplex PCR, and TCRdb's table has in-frame clones only and misses some. The sample shows 95,000 to 100,000 clones, under 85% of them seen only once. The CDR3 consists of 14 residues. Trimming took off 4 bases at V and 6 bases at J, with 15 bases between the two ends. The germline CDR1 and CDR2 sequences are MNHEY and SVGAGI. This chain links TRBV6-5 with TRBJ1-2, with D unresolved. This specimen consisted of CD4+ or CD8+ T cells sorted from blood, obtained in a trial of the OX40 agonist ivuxolimab. This TCR derives from an adult with an advanced solid tumor such as melanoma, head and neck, liver or kidney cancer. The CDR3 is CASSSDWISDGYTF. The CDR3 nucleotides read TGTGCCAGCAGTTCTGACTGGATAAGCGATGGCTACACCTTC.